This note documents a single T cell receptor (beta chain) sequence. Its specificity is not known. Once obtained from cultured CD4+ T cells, the DNA was sequenced using the Oncomine TCR Beta short-read assay. TCRdb called the PCR reads again in MiXCR, with one record for every CDR3 protein. The data hold 9,100 or so distinct CDR3 sequences, with 23% observed a single time. This sample was taken from a study of vaccination and CD4 T cells after COVID-19. Across the study: Cells were stimulated with overlapping spike peptides from SARS-CoV-2, HCoV-NL63, HCoV-OC43 and HCoV-229E. Control cultures received a CEFX pool, an HIV-1 Nef pool, or no peptide. Study-wide results and caveats: Median counts of SARS-CoV-2-reactive clonotypes increased from roughly 19 to 38; this difference was not significant.

The germline V and J ends were trimmed by 2 bases and 0 bases, with 7 bases remaining between them. The CDR3 spans 14 residues. The germline CDR1 and CDR2 sequences are MNHEY and SVGAGI. Specified treatment: roughly ten-day PBMC culture with coronavirus spike peptide pools or control peptides (ViraFEST assay). Fresh medium (containing IL-2) replaced half the medium on days 3 and 7. The sequencing sample was made of cultured CD4+ T cells from blood. The chain combines TRBV6-5 with TRBJ1-1; a weak D match, TRBD1 (5 bases). This TCR was sampled from a human donor with COVID-19. The CDR3 reads CASSYTGMNTEAFF. The CDR3 DNA is TGTGCCAGCAGTTACACAGGCATGAACACTGAAGCTTTCTTT.